Following are 5 T cell receptor beta chains from one sample sequenced in a study of human T cells and chemical hapten exposure. TCRdb itself ran the RACE reads through MiXCR, one entry per CDR3 protein. This table has 30,000 or so distinct CDR3 sequences, around 7% appearing once. Time point defined: healthy volunteer bleed at 2 weeks. Total RNA extraction was carried out from unfractionated whole blood. Input material: whole blood. These receptors all stem from a human donor in good health. Some clones in this sample may be carry-over from other donors' samples.

The chain joins TRBV7-2 to TRBJ1-4; D call uncertain. Per germline, CDR1 SGHTA and CDR2 FQGNSA. V shed 4 bases and J shed 0 bases, with 9 bases lying between them. The CDR3 runs 15 residues. CDR3 protein: CASSSNRATNEKLFF. The CDR3 nucleotides read TGTGCCAGCAGCTCCAACAGAGCAACTAATGAAAAACTGTTTTTT.

The gene calls are TRBV25-1 and TRBJ2-7; no clear D gene. The V gene's germline CDR1 is MGHDK and CDR2 SYGVNS. This CDR3 region has 12 residues. V was shortened by 6 bases and J by 5 bases, with 11 bases between the two germline ends. CDR3 bases: TGTGCCAGCAGGGACCGCCCCCACGAGCAGTACTTC. This encodes CASRDRPHEQYF.

This clonotype was observed many times. V gene TRBV7-9 combines with J gene TRBJ1-1, with D unclear. The CDR3 spans 13 residues. Germline lookup yields CDR1 SEHNR and CDR2 FQNEAQ (reference sequence). V shed 3 bases and J shed 6 bases, with 11 bases lying between them. The CDR3 DNA is TGTGCCAGCAGCTTGGGATCAGCAGCTGAAGCTTTCTTT. It specifies CASSLGSAAEAFF.

This clonotype turned up a few times. The chain is built from TRBV2 and TRBJ2-6; D unresolved. The CDR3 has 17 residues. Germline CDR1 SNHLY, CDR2 FYNNEI. V lost 4 bases and J lost 1, with 14 bases in between. CDR3 protein: CASSGPTIPSGANVLTF. The DNA of the CDR3 is TGTGCCAGCAGTGGGCCAACCATACCGTCTGGGGCCAACGTCCTGACTTTC.

This clonotype was recorded at least ten times. This chain uses TRBV29-1 with TRBJ1-1; D is unclear. The CDR3 spans 10 residues. Per the germline V gene, CDR1 is SQVTM and CDR2 is ANQGSEA. V lost 7 bases to trimming and J lost 1 base, with 4 bases between them. CDR3 protein: CSAQNTEAFF. CDR3 nucleotides: TGCAGCGCCCAGAACACTGAAGCTTTCTTT.